These 32 T cell receptor beta chains came from one sample sequenced in a study of T cells in Graves' hyperthyroidism and ophthalmopathy. RNA transcripts were the template for amplifying TCR beta CDR3 regions. TCR CDR3 underwent first-round RT-PCR with the HTBI primer set. TCRdb independently ran MiXCR on the multiplex PCR reads; one entry per CDR3 protein. The sample records under 400,000 distinct CDR3 sequences, around 20% being singletons. Input material: blood. Every receptor here comes from a woman aged 50 to 65 with Graves' hyperthyroidism.

This clonotype was recorded at least ten times. The chain combines TRBV2 with TRBJ2-2; TRBD1 agrees at 9 bases. The CDR3 runs to 16 residues. Germline V CDR1 and CDR2: SNHLY, FYNNEI. Trimming took 4 bases from V and 2 from J; bases not matched to a gene: 5. The CDR3 nucleotides read TGTGCCAGCAGTGGAAGGACAGGGGAAAACACCGGGGAGCTGTTTTTT. Translating it yields CASSGRTGENTGELFF.

V and J are TRBV27 and TRBJ2-7; 9 bases are a match to TRBD1. J was trimmed by 3 bases and V by 5 bases; bases with no gene match: 11. The CDR3 runs 16 residues. Germline CDR1 MNHEY, CDR2 SMNVEV (reference sequence). The CDR3 spells CASSPRDREVNYEQYF. The CDR3 region has the DNA TGTGCCAGCAGTCCAAGGGACAGGGAGGTGAACTACGAGCAGTACTTC.

This clonotype came up a few times. A read error may be the cause here, since a much bigger clone is one base away. The rearrangement links TRBV6-1 to TRBJ1-1; D may be TRBD1 (5 bases). Germline V gene data show CDR1 as MNHNS and CDR2 as SASEGT. V lost 6 bases and J lost 5, with 16 bases in between. This CDR3 spans 14 amino acids. The CDR3 DNA reads TGTGCCAGCAGAGGACGGGGGGTAGGAACTGAAGCTTTCTTT. Its protein is CASRGRGVGTEAFF.

With respect to this clonotype: The junction and the germline gene differ at one end; a read error may be behind it. The rearrangement links TRBV2 to TRBJ2-3; 9 bases map to TRBD2. The V gene's germline CDR1 is SNHLY and CDR2 FYNNEI. There are 15 residues in the CDR3. This CDR3 reads CASSEAGGSTDTQYF. CDR3 bases: TGTGCCAGCAGCGAAGCGGGGGGCAGCACAGATACGCAGTATTTT.

V gene TRBV30 combines with J gene TRBJ2-3, with TRBD2 identical over 14 bases. V shed 0 bases and J 4 bases; nucleotides not matched to a gene: 0. The CDR3 has 15 residues. Germline CDR1 is GTSNPN and CDR2 is SVGIG (reference sequence). Here the CDR3 reads CAWSVGLAGADTQYF. As DNA, the CDR3 is TGTGCCTGGAGTGTGGGACTAGCGGGAGCAGATACGCAGTATTTT.

The chain joins TRBV5-6 to TRBJ2-1, with D perhaps matching TRBD2 (5 bases). From germline, CDR1 is SGHDT and CDR2 YYEEEE. This CDR3 is 16 amino acids long. V lost 0 bases and J lost 1, with 11 bases in between. As DNA, the CDR3 is TGTGCCAGCAGCTTGGTAACTAGAAGGTCCTACAATGAGCAGTTCTTC. This gives the protein CASSLVTRRSYNEQFF.

The table lists this clonotype with many counts. The chain joins TRBV20-1 to TRBJ2-1; D is uncertain. The V and J ends lost 3 bases and 2 bases respectively, with 11 bases between them. This CDR3 is 14 amino acids long. Germline V lookup: CDR1 DFQATT, CDR2 SNEGSKA (reference sequence). The CDR3 loop reads CSASIGPPYNEQFF. Written as DNA, the CDR3 is TGCAGTGCTAGTATCGGTCCTCCCTACAATGAGCAGTTCTTC.

V gene TRBV7-9 combines with J gene TRBJ2-3; 7 bases are shared with TRBD2. CDR1 is SEHNR and CDR2 is FQNEAQ in the germline V gene (reference sequence). The length of the CDR3 is 16 residues. The junction had 6 bases not matched to a gene; V was cut back by 1 base and J by 2 bases. CDR3 DNA sequence: TGTGCCAGCAGCTTAGGGGGGGGGGGAAACACAGATACGCAGTATTTT. It codes for CASSLGGGGNTDTQYF.

There are many counts of this clonotype. This chain connects TRBV9 to TRBJ1-1; D perhaps matches TRBD1 (6 bases). This CDR3 region has 15 residues. Germline CDR1 is SGDLS and CDR2 is YYNGEE. Trimming left V 0 bases short and J 4 bases short, with 13 bases between. The chain's CDR3 is CASSVGGQGITEAFF. CDR3 DNA: TGTGCCAGCAGCGTAGGAGGGCAGGGGATCACTGAAGCTTTCTTT.

In this sample, this clonotype turned up many times. The CDR3 region has the DNA TGCAGTGCTCAGTATAACACTGAAGCTTTCTTT. This translates into CSAQYNTEAFF. This chain links TRBV20-1 with TRBJ1-1; no clear D. CDR3 length: 11 amino acids. CDR1 is DFQATT, CDR2 SNEGSKA, per germline (reference sequence). V was trimmed by 5 bases and J by 2 bases, leaving 6 bases between them.

This clonotype was recorded many times. J is TRBJ2-3 and V is TRBV20-1, with TRBD2 matching over 10 bases. Per germline, CDR1 DFQATT and CDR2 SNEGSKA (reference sequence). After removal of 6 bases from V and 6 bases from J, the junction contained 12 bases not matched to a gene. CDR3 length: 15 amino acids. The CDR3 sequence is CSALSGSGRSDTQYF. Written as DNA, the CDR3 is TGCAGTGCCCTCTCGGGTAGCGGGAGGTCGGATACGCAGTATTTT.

This clonotype occurred many times. The chain uses TRBV18 and TRBJ2-7; D is uncertain. Germline V gives CDR1 KGHSH, CDR2 LQKENI. The ends were cut back, 2 bases at V and 2 bases at J, with 10 bases in the middle. The length of the CDR3 is 14 residues. For the CDR3, the DNA is TGTGCCAGCTCACCAGACCGGCGACCCTACGAGCAGTACTTC. It yields the protein CASSPDRRPYEQYF. Looking up the rest from reference TRBV18 and TRBJ2-7 gives the full variable domain: NAGVMQNPRHLVRRRGQEARLRCSPMKGHSHVYWYRQLPEEGLKFMVYLQKENIIDESGMPKERFSAEFPKEGPSILRIQQVVRGDSAAYFCASSPDRRPYEQYFGPGTRLTVT.

The chain has TRBV18 and TRBJ2-5; D unresolved. The CDR3 runs to 15 residues. V lost 4 bases and J 7 bases, leaving 19 bases between the germline ends. Germline assignment: CDR1 KGHSH and CDR2 LQKENI. In DNA, the CDR3 is TGTGCCAGCTCACTCTCATCCGTGGCGGAGAGGACCCAGTACTTC. Translation: CASSLSSVAERTQYF.

This clonotype was counted ten times or more. The chain uses TRBV11-2 and TRBJ1-1, with D uncertain. The germline V and J ends were trimmed by 10 bases and 3 bases, with 15 bases remaining between them. In germline, CDR1 is SGHAT, CDR2 FQNNGV. This CDR3 has 13 residues. CDR3 amino acids: CATLGRVDTEAFF. The CDR3 nucleotides read TGTGCCACTCTCGGGAGGGTGGACACTGAAGCTTTCTTT.

This clonotype was observed a handful of times. The chain carries TRBV28 and TRBJ2-3; a weak D match, TRBD2 (5 bases). The CDR3 is made up of 13 amino acids. V was shortened by 8 bases and J by 2 bases, with 11 bases between the two germline ends. Germline V CDR1 and CDR2: MDHEN, SYDVKM. The CDR3 DNA reads TGTGCCAGCCTCGGGATTAACACAGATACGCAGTATTTT. This translates into CASLGINTDTQYF.

The rearrangement links TRBV27 to TRBJ1-1; TRBD1 agrees at 7 bases. The V segment lost 9 bases and the J segment 1 base; nucleotides outside the gene matches: 17. This CDR3 is 17 amino acids long. Per the germline V gene, CDR1 is MNHEY and CDR2 is SMNVEV (reference sequence). This CDR3 reads CASSFGVRGRGNTEAFF. DNA of the CDR3: TGTGCCAGTTCCTTTGGCGTGAGGGGGCGCGGGAACACTGAAGCTTTCTTT.

This clonotype was counted at least ten times. The CDR3 DNA follows: TGTGCCAGCAGCGTAGCTGTGGGTGTAGCTGAAGCTTTCTTT. Translating gives CASSVAVGVAEAFF. The V call is TRBV9, the J call TRBJ1-1; D not resolved. Trimming took off 0 bases at V and 6 bases at J, with 12 bases between the two ends. Germline V gene lookup returns CDR1 SGDLS and CDR2 YYNGEE. The CDR3 totals 14 residues.

This clonotype was observed at least ten times. CDR3 region: CASSLTGTDTQYF. The CDR3 region has the DNA TGTGCCAGCAGCTTAACCGGGACAGATACGCAGTATTTT. The V and J genes are TRBV7-3 and TRBJ2-3; D gene ambiguous. The germline gives CDR1 SGHTA, CDR2 FQGTGA. This CDR3 spans 13 amino acids. V lost 0 bases, J lost 3 bases, and 4 bases lay in between.

This clonotype was picked up many times. The chain employs TRBV28 and TRBJ2-4; TRBD1 matches 7 bases. Losses at the gene ends were 5 bases for V and 4 bases for J; bases not matched to a gene: 2. Germline-derived CDR1 and CDR2 are MDHEN and SYDVKM. The CDR3 spans 13 residues. The CDR3 coding sequence is TGTGCCAGCAGTGGGGACAGTAAAAACATTCAGTACTTC. Translating it yields CASSGDSKNIQYF.

The chain has TRBV27 and TRBJ1-6, with D possibly TRBD1 on 5 matching bases. The CDR3 extends over 22 amino acids. Germline-derived CDR1 and CDR2 are MNHEY and SMNVEV (reference sequence). With 2 bases removed from V and 7 bases from J, the gap between germline ends came to 33 bases. In DNA, the CDR3 is TGTGCCAGCAGTTTAGATTGCAGGGTGGTTCGTATATATTTATGGTCGAATTCACCCCTCCACTTT. The encoded protein is CASSLDCRVVRIYLWSNSPLHF.

This clonotype has at least ten counts. This chain links TRBV5-5 with TRBJ2-2; no clear D. Germline loops: CDR1 SGHKS, CDR2 YYEKEE (reference sequence). V was cut by 4 bases and J by 4 bases, with 14 bases left in between. The CDR3 is made up of 15 amino acids. CDR3 sequence (DNA): TGTGCCAGCAGCGCCGTTAGGGATACCACCGGGGAGCTGTTTTTT. This gives the protein CASSAVRDTTGELFF. The full variable domain, completed using reference TRBV5-5 and TRBJ2-2, is DAGVTQSPTHLIKTRGQQVTLRCSPISGHKSVSWYQQVLGQGPQFIFQYYEKEERGRGNFPDRFSARQFPNYSSELNVNALLLGDSALYLCASSAVRDTTGELFFGEGSRLTVL.

This clonotype has ten or more counts. The chain employs TRBV11-3 and TRBJ2-2; TRBD2 might be the D (5 bases). Trimming left V 5 bases short and J 6 bases short, with 13 bases between. CDR1 is SGHNT and CDR2 is YENEEA in the germline V gene. The CDR3 is 14 residues long. The CDR3 loop is CASSTDLRAGELFF. CDR3 in DNA: TGTGCCAGCAGCACGGACCTGAGGGCCGGGGAGCTGTTTTTT.

This clonotype was seen a few times. This chain links TRBV12-3 or TRBV12-4 with TRBJ2-2, with 8 bases that match TRBD2. After removal of 6 bases from V and 4 bases from J, the junction contained 10 bases not matched to a gene. This CDR3 contains 16 residues. The CDR3 sequence is CASSGTGTRATGELFF. The CDR3 DNA is TGTGCCAGCAGCGGCACCGGGACTAGAGCCACCGGGGAGCTGTTTTTT.

This chain joins TRBV20-1 and TRBJ1-5; D remains ambiguous. Germline CDR1 and CDR2: DFQATT and SNEGSKA (reference sequence). The CDR3 contains 14 residues. Trimming took off 0 bases at V and 0 bases at J, with 6 bases between the two ends. CDR3 amino acids: CSAREGLSNQPQHF. The CDR3 DNA sequence: TGCAGTGCTAGAGAAGGCCTTAGCAATCAGCCCCAGCATTTT.

This clonotype was seen ten or more times. The V gene is TRBV28, the J gene TRBJ1-1, with TRBD1 matching 8 bases. This CDR3 has 15 amino acids. J gave up 0 bases and V 6 bases, and 6 bases lay outside the gene matches. Per germline, CDR1 MDHEN and CDR2 SYDVKM. In DNA, the CDR3 is TGTGCCAGCAGCTCTACAGGGGGTGTGAACACTGAAGCTTTCTTT. It yields the protein CASSSTGGVNTEAFF. Complete variable domain (other parts from reference TRBV28 and TRBJ1-1): DVKVTQSSRYLVKRTGEKVFLECVQDMDHENMFWYRQDPGLGLRLIYFSYDVKMKEKGDIPEGYSVSREKKERFSLILESASTNQTSMYLCASSSTGGVNTEAFFGQGTRLTVV.

V gene TRBV7-9 combines with J gene TRBJ1-6; tentative D call: TRBD1 (6 bases). V was shortened by 4 bases and J by 6 bases, with 16 bases between the two germline ends. This CDR3 spans 16 amino acids. CDR1 and CDR2 (germline): SEHNR, FQNEAQ (reference sequence). CDR3 loop: CASSSAIGTTNSPLHF. Written as DNA, the CDR3 is TGTGCCAGCAGCTCAGCCATCGGGACAACTAATTCACCCCTCCACTTT.

The chain is built from TRBV6-1 and TRBJ1-2, with a possible D match to TRBD1 (6 bases). Trimming took 7 bases from V and 8 from J, leaving 20 bases between them. Looked up from germline, CDR1 is MNHNS and CDR2 is SASEGT. The CDR3 extends over 14 amino acids. The chain's CDR3 is CASMRDTLAGGYTF. The CDR3, as DNA: TGTGCCAGCATGCGGGACACCCTCGCCGGAGGCTACACCTTC.

This clonotype appeared many times. The chain carries TRBV7-9 and TRBJ2-7; D is perhaps TRBD1 (6 bases). The germline gives CDR1 SEHNR, CDR2 FQNEAQ (reference sequence). CDR3 length: 16 residues. Between the trimmed V and J ends, which lost 5 bases and 0 bases, there was a span of 17 bases. CDR3 in DNA: TGTGCCAGCAGCCCCGAAATAACAGGGAGCTCCTACGAGCAGTACTTC. It is translated as CASSPEITGSSYEQYF. The full variable domain, with the rest looked up from reference TRBV7-9 and TRBJ2-7, is DTGVSQNPRHKITKRGQNVTFRCDPISEHNRLYWYRQTLGQGPEFLTYFQNEAQLEKSRLLSDRFSAERPKGSFSTLEIQRTEQGDSAMYLCASSPEITGSSYEQYFGPGTRLTVT.

Worth noting for this clonotype: A much bigger clone sits one base away, suggesting this may be a read error. The chain uses TRBV20-1 and TRBJ2-1, with TRBD1 identical over 9 bases. There are 17 residues in the CDR3. Germline lookup yields CDR1 DFQATT and CDR2 SNEGSKA (reference sequence). The chain's CDR3 is CSAGDGDRASSYNEQFF. The CDR3 DNA sequence: TGCAGTGCTGGAGATGGGGACAGGGCGAGCTCCTACAATGAGCAGTTCTTC.

The gene calls are TRBV10-3 and TRBJ1-3; tentatively, D is TRBD1 (6 bases). The germline V gene encodes CDR1 ENHRY and CDR2 SYGVKD. V was clipped by 4 bases and J by 4 bases, with 11 bases between them. This CDR3 has 14 amino acids. The CDR3 region has the DNA TGTGCCATCAGTGGCAGGGGATCAGGAAACACCATATATTTT. Translating gives CAISGRGSGNTIYF.

This clonotype was detected ten times or more. The rearrangement joins TRBV2 to TRBJ2-7; TRBD1 matches 9 bases. CDR1 is SNHLY and CDR2 is FYNNEI in the germline V gene. After removal of 4 bases from V and 1 base from J, the junction contained 8 bases not matched to a gene. This CDR3 contains 16 residues. The CDR3, as DNA: TGTGCCAGCAGTGTACAAGGACAGGGGTCTTCCTACGAGCAGTACTTC. Protein product: CASSVQGQGSSYEQYF.

This sequence joins TRBV29-1 and TRBJ1-1; D gene unclear. The CDR3 has 12 residues. The V end was cut by 7 bases, the J end by 4 bases, with 13 bases between. Germline V gene lookup returns CDR1 SQVTM and CDR2 ANQGSEA. The CDR3 DNA reads as TGCAGCGGGCGGACGGCTGCCACTGAAGCTTTCTTT. It translates to CSGRTAATEAFF. Using reference TRBV29-1 and TRBJ1-1 for the parts outside the CDR3, the full variable domain is SAVISQKPSRDICQRGTSLTIQCQVDSQVTMMFWYRQQPGQSLTLIATANQGSEATYESGFVIDKFPISRPNLTFSTLTVSNMSPEDSSIYLCSGRTAATEAFFGQGTRLTVV.